This TCR beta chain is from a study of OX40 agonist ivuxolimab in advanced cancers. Some background on the complete study: Ivuxolimab was a fully human IgG2 agonistic monoclonal antibody targeting the costimulatory receptor OX40 (CD134). Intravenous ivuxolimab was administered to patients every 2 weeks at six dose levels: 0.01, 0.1, 0.3, 1.5, 3 and 10 mg/kg. Of the roughly 51 dose-escalation patients, hepatocellular carcinoma was present in about 20, melanoma in some 15, renal cell carcinoma in 9 and head and neck cancer in 9. The dose-escalation cohort was around 84% male with a mean age of approximately 60 years, ranging from about 23 to 85. Prior anti-PD-1, anti-PD-L1 or anti-CTLA-4 therapy was permitted, and approximately 40% of dose-escalation patients had received checkpoint inhibitors. Three dose-escalation patients achieved partial responses, one with hepatocellular carcinoma and two with cutaneous melanoma. Peripheral TCRbeta sequencing was intended to test whether TCR sequence diversity was altered and clonal T-cell expansion was caused by ivuxolimab. The paper describes the monotherapy dose-escalation part (N of about 50 patients) of the phase I trial of ivuxolimab. The study at large found these results: Clonal expansion of both CD4+ and CD8+ blood T cells was observed from baseline to week 6 at doses 0.1 to 3.0 mg/kg. Partial responders in the 0.1-3.0 mg/kg groups had among the lowest normalized peripheral clonal expansion, especially among CD8+ T cells. On average, CD8+ T cells showed more expanded clones than CD4+ T cells after ivuxolimab. Low levels of normalized T-cell clonal expansion were also seen in some patients who did not respond. Which antigens the clonally expanded peripheral T cells were specific for was not determined.

Patients with autoimmune disease history or receiving systemic immunosuppression were excluded from the trial. Peripheral blood for TCR sequencing was drawn from every dose cohort at baseline, at cycle 4 day 1 and at cycle 7 day 1. Samples came from an open-label, multicenter, first-in-human phase I dose-escalation trial of ivuxolimab. Adults with locally advanced or metastatic melanoma, renal cell carcinoma, hepatocellular carcinoma or head and neck squamous cell carcinoma were enrolled in the trial. Before TCR sequencing, CD4+ and CD8+ T cells were separately sorted from peripheral blood. Genomic DNA was isolated from the sorted cells so that the TCRbeta CDR3 region could be sequenced. The immunoSEQ Assay was used for sequencing of TCRbeta CDR3 regions. Held by TCRdb, this immuneACCESS table contains in-frame sequences only and omits some clones. Under half of the omission traces to an unresolved V gene where checked; the cause of the rest is unknown. Here the sample has 40,000 to 65,000 clones; roughly 84% occur a single time. Around 4.3% of the sample comes from the top ten.

The CDR3 measures 13 amino acids from cysteine to phenylalanine. Here the CDR3 DNA is all that survives: 39 bases in frame from base 1. According to the germline V gene, CDR1 reads SQVTM and CDR2 reads ANQGSEA. Trimming at the junction amounts to 3 bases on V and 1 base on J, and the germline ends lie 8 bases apart. Regarding this clone: Its antigen remains unidentified. The record has no base qualities; no much larger clone is one base away.

The sequences come from CD4+ or CD8+ T cells sorted from blood, collected in a trial of the OX40 agonist ivuxolimab. The chain is assembled from TRBV29-1 and TRBJ2-3; too little of a D gene remains to name it. This receptor was obtained from an adult with an advanced solid tumor such as melanoma, head and neck, liver or kidney cancer. The sequence in DNA is TGCAGCGTTGAGCCTGGGCGCACAGATACGCAGTATTTT. The encoded protein is CSVEPGRTDTQYF.